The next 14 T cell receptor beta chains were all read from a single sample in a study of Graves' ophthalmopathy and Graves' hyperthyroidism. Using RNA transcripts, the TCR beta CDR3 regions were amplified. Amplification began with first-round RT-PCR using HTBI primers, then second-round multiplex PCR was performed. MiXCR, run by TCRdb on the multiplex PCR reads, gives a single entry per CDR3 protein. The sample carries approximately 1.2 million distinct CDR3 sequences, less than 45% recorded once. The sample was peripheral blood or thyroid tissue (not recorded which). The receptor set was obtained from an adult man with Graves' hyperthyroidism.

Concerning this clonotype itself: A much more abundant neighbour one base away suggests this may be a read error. CDR3 in DNA: TGTGCCAGCAGGTTCGGGATAGGGGGAACCTACGAGCAGTACTTC. Amino acids: CASRFGIGGTYEQYF. The rearrangement links TRBV11-1 to TRBJ2-7, with D maybe TRBD1 (6 bases). This CDR3 is built from 15 residues. V was pared by 6 bases and J by 2 bases, with 17 bases between. Germline V gives CDR1 SGHAT, CDR2 FQDESV (reference sequence).

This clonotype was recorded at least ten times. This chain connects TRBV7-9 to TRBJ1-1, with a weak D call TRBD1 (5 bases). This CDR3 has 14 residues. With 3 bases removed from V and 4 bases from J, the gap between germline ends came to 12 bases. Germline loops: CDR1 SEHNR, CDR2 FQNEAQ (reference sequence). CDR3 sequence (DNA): TGTGCCAGCAGCTTCGCAGGGATGGGCACTGAAGCTTTCTTT. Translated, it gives CASSFAGMGTEAFF.

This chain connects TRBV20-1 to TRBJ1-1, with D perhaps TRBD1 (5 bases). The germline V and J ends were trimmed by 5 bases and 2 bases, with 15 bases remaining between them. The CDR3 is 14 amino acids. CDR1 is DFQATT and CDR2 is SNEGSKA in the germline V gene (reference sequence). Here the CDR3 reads CSALPWDANTEAFF. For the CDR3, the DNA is TGCAGTGCTCTCCCTTGGGACGCCAACACTGAAGCTTTCTTT.

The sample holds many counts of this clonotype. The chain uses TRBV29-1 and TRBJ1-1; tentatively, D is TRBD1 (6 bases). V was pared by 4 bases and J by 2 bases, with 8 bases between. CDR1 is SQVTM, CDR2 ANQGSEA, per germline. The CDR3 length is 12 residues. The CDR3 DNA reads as TGCAGCGTTGGAGGGGGTAACACTGAAGCTTTCTTT. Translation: CSVGGGNTEAFF.

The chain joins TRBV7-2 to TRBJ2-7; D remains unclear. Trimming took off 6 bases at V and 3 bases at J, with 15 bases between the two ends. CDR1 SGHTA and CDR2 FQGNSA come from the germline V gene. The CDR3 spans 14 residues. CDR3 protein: CASREKDGFYEQYF. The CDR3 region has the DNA TGTGCCAGCAGAGAAAAGGACGGTTTCTACGAGCAGTACTTC.

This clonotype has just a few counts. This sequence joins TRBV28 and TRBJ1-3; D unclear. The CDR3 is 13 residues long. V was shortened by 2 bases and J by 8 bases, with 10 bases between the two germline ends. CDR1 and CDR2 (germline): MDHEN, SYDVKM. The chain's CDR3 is CASSLGSGDTIYF. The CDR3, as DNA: TGTGCCAGCAGTTTAGGGAGCGGTGACACCATATATTTT.

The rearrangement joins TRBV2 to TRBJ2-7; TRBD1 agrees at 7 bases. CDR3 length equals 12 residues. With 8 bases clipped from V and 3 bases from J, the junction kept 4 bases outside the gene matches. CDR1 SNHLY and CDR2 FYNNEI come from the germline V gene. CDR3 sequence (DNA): TGTGCCAGCGGAGGACAGGACTACGAGCAGTACTTC. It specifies CASGGQDYEQYF.

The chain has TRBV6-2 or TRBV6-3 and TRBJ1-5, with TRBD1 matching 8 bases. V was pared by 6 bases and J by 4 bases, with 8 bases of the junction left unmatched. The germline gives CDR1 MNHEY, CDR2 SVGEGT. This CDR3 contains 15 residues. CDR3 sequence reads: CASSHRQGPNQPQHF. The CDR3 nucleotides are TGTGCCAGCAGCCACCGACAGGGGCCAAATCAGCCCCAGCATTTT.

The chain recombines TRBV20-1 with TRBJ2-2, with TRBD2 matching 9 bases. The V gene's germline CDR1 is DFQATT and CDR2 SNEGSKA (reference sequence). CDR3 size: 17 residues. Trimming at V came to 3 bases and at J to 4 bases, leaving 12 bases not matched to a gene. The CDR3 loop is CSASNPLAGRATGELFF. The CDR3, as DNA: TGCAGTGCTAGTAATCCACTAGCGGGCCGGGCCACCGGGGAGCTGTTTTTT.

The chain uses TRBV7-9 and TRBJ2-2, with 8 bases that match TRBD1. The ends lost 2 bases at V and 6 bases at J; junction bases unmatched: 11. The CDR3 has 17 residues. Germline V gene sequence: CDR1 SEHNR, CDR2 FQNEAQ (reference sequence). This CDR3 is CASSLLSAGGASGELFF. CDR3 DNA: TGTGCCAGCAGCTTATTATCGGCAGGGGGCGCTTCCGGGGAGCTGTTTTTT.

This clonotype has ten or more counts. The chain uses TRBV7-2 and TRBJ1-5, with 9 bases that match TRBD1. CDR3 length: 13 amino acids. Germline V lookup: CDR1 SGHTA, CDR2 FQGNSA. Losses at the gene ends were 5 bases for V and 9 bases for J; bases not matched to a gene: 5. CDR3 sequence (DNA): TGTGCCAGCAGCACACAGGGGGCCCGGCCCCAGCATTTT. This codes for CASSTQGARPQHF.

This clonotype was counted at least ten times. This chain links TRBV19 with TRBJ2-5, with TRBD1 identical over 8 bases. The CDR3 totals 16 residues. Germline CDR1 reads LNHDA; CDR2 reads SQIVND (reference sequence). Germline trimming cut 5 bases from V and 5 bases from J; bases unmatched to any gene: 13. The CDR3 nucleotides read TGTGCCAGTAGTGAAACTCGTCGACAGGGGATGGAGACCCAGTACTTC. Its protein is CASSETRRQGMETQYF.

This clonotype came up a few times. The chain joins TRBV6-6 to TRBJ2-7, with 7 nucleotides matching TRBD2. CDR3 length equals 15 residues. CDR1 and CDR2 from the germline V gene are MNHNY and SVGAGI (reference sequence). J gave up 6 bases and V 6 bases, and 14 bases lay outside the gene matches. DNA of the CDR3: TGTGCCAGCAGCGCCCCCGGGACTACTATTCGCGAGCAGTACTTC. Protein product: CASSAPGTTIREQYF.

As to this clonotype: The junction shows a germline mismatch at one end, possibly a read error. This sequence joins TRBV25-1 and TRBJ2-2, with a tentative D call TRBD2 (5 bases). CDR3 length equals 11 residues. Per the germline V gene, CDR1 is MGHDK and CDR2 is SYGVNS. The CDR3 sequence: CASTETGELYF. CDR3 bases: TGTGCCAGCACGGAAACCGGGGAGCTGTACTTC.